The rows below give T cell receptor beta chains drawn from one sample of a study of Ad26.COV2.S vaccination and SARS-CoV-2 variants. Profiled with immunoSEQ multiplex PCR; TCRdb holds only in-frame clones, not every one. The data hold about 260,000 clones, with about 83% observed a single time. The sequencing here drew on peripheral blood, taken in a trial of Ad26.COV2.S vaccine versus placebo. All receptors come from a person between 18 and 65 years old who received the Ad26.COV2.S COVID-19 vaccine or a placebo. Each CDR3 is given with its conserved first and last residue. A D gene is named only where the DNA matches it firmly. Size tells how often a clone was seen (once, few, many) or the class of an expanded clone, and some rows leave it out.

J,V,size,D,DNA,CDR3
TRBJ2-1,TRBV7-8,NA,NA,TGTGCCAGCAGGAACACGTCGGTCGCCTACAATGAGCAGTTCTTC,CASRNTSVAYNEQFF
TRBJ2-3,TRBV18,NA,NA,TGTGCCAGCTCACCAGTTTTCGCGGGAAGTGCGGATACGCAGTATTTT,CASSPVFAGSADTQYF
TRBJ1-2,TRBV20-1,NA,NA,TGCAGTGGGTCGTATTCGAGCTACACCTTC,CSGSYSSYTF
TRBJ2-7,TRBV11-2,NA,TRBD2,TGTGCCAGCAGCTTGGGCGGGGGGCACTCCTACGAGCAGTACTTC,CASSLGGGHSYEQYF
TRBJ1-2,TRBV30,NA,NA,TGTGCCTGGAGTCCGGGGAGGACAGCAGCACCAGGGAGTGGCTACACCTTC,CAWSPGRTAAPGSGYTF
TRBJ1-1,TRBV9,NA,TRBD1,TGTGCCAGCAGCGTAAGAGTAACGGAGACAGGGCCGAACACTGAAGCTTTCTTT,CASSVRVTETGPNTEAFF
TRBJ2-2,TRBV29-1,NA,NA,TGCAGCGTTGCACAGACTAACACCGGGGAGCTGTTTTTT,CSVAQTNTGELFF
TRBJ1-4,TRBV4-1,NA,NA,TGCGCCAGCAGCCAAGATCGGGGGGGAAAACTGTTTTTT,CASSQDRGGKLFF
TRBJ1-2,TRBV30,NA,NA,TGTGCCTGGAAGGCAGGGAGAGGCTACACCTTC,CAWKAGRGYTF
TRBJ1-4,TRBV24-1,few,NA,TGTGCCACCAGTGATTTGCACAGTGCTTCTTGGCCACCTGCTCCCTCCCTCTTCGGAAAACTGTTTTTT,CATSDLHSASWPPAPSLFGKLFF
TRBJ1-2,TRBV15,NA,TRBD1,TGTGCCACCAGCCTCCGGGACAGTCACTCTAACTATGGCTACACCTTC,CATSLRDSHSNYGYTF
TRBJ1-3,TRBV7-2,NA,NA,TGTGCCGGCACCTCTGGAAACACCATATATTTT,CAGTSGNTIYF
TRBJ2-3,TRBV4-3,NA,TRBD2,TGCGCCAGCAGCCAAGATAGGCGGGGGGGCCCAGATACGCAGTATTTT,CASSQDRRGGPDTQYF
TRBJ1-6,TRBV30,NA,NA,TGTGCCTGGACGGGGCAGGGAGCTCGTTCACCCCTCCACTTT,CAWTGQGARSPLHF
TRBJ1-6,TRBV2,NA,NA,TGTGCCAGTAGGTACAGGTTGAATTCACCCCTCCACTTT,CASRYRLNSPLHF
TRBJ1-5,TRBV28,NA,NA,TGTGCCAGCAGTTTAACTCCCGGGACTGGAAGTCAGCCCCAGCATTTT,CASSLTPGTGSQPQHF
TRBJ2-1,TRBV7-2,NA,TRBD2,TGTGCCAGCAGCTTAGCGCCACTAGATTGGACTAGCGGGGGTCAAAATGAGCAGTTCTTC,CASSLAPLDWTSGGQNEQFF
TRBJ1-1,TRBV10-3,NA,NA,TGTGCCATCTCAACCCCCGGGTCAGGATTTGAAGCTTTCTTT,CAISTPGSGFEAFF
TRBJ2-2,TRBV6-2/TRBV6-3,NA,TRBD2,TGTGCCAGCAGTTACTCCAGGGCTAGCGGGAGTTACACCGGGGAGCTGTTTTTT,CASSYSRASGSYTGELFF
TRBJ2-2,TRBV5-1,NA,TRBD2,TGCGCCAGCAGCTTGCCCGGGACTAGCTTTGCCGGGGAGCTGTTTTTT,CASSLPGTSFAGELFF
TRBJ1-2,TRBV5-1,NA,TRBD1,TGCGCCAGCAGCCCTTTCGGACAGGGTGGTCCGACTGGCTACACCTTC,CASSPFGQGGPTGYTF
TRBJ1-2,TRBV11-1,NA,NA,TGTGCCAGCAGCCAGACAGATAACTATGGCTACACCTTC,CASSQTDNYGYTF
TRBJ2-7,TRBV27,once,NA,TGTGCCAGCAGTTACACAGCTTTCAGCTCCTACGAGCAGTACTTC,CASSYTAFSSYEQYF
TRBJ2-7,TRBV12-3/TRBV12-4,NA,NA,TGTGCCAGCAGTTTAGCCACCTACGAGCAGTACTTC,CASSLATYEQYF
TRBJ2-2,TRBV24-1,NA,TRBD2,TGTGCCACCAGTGATTTAGGTAGCGGGAGCACCGGGGAGCTGTTTTTT,CATSDLGSGSTGELFF
TRBJ2-2,TRBV7-9,NA,NA,TGTGCCAGCAGTCGAGACGGGGACACCGGGGAGCTGTTTTTT,CASSRDGDTGELFF
TRBJ2-1,TRBV19,NA,TRBD2,TGTGCCAGTAGTAATGCAGCGGGAGGGCCATCCTACAATGAGCAGTTCTTC,CASSNAAGGPSYNEQFF
TRBJ2-7,TRBV6-2/TRBV6-3,once,NA,TGTGCCAGCAGCACGACCGGGCCAGTGGCCTACGAGCAGTACTTC,CASSTTGPVAYEQYF
TRBJ1-3,TRBV7-2,NA,NA,TGTGCCAGCAGCTTCACGCGGACAACTACTAGCTCTGGAAACACCATATATTTT,CASSFTRTTTSSGNTIYF
TRBJ2-2,TRBV3-1/TRBV3-2,NA,TRBD2,TGTGCCAGCAGCCAAGTAGGGACTAGCGGGGGGAAACGGGAGCTGTTTTTT,CASSQVGTSGGKRELFF
TRBJ2-2,TRBV7-9,once,NA,TGTGCCAGCAGCCTGTCCCCCGGGGAGGTCGGGGAGCTGTTTTTT,CASSLSPGEVGELFF
TRBJ2-1,TRBV6-5,NA,NA,TGTGCCAGCAGCCCACTGGAGACTCCCAGGCCTGAGCAGTTCTTC,CASSPLETPRPEQFF
TRBJ1-1,TRBV25-1,NA,NA,TGTGCCAGCAGTGAAAGGTCCAGGAACACTGAAGCTTTCTTT,CASSERSRNTEAFF
TRBJ1-5,TRBV7-9,NA,NA,TGTGCCAGCAGCCCCTCGGGGGATGGCAATCAGCCCCAGCATTTT,CASSPSGDGNQPQHF
TRBJ1-2,TRBV10-3,few,NA,TGTGCCACTCTGCGGGGGCAGGGCTATAAAGGCTACACCTTC,CATLRGQGYKGYTF
TRBJ1-5,TRBV2,NA,NA,TGTGCCAGCAGTGAAAGGCGGGTTGGTAAATTAAGTCAGCCCCAGCATTTT,CASSERRVGKLSQPQHF
TRBJ2-1,TRBV7-2,NA,NA,TGTGCCAGCATCTTTGAACCGCGGAATGAGCAGTTCTTC,CASIFEPRNEQFF
TRBJ2-5,TRBV3-1/TRBV3-2,NA,TRBD2,TGTGCCAGCAGCCAGGGTCGGGGGGGAGGCGAGACCCAGTACTTC,CASSQGRGGGETQYF
TRBJ2-3,TRBV4-2,NA,TRBD2,TGTGCCAGCAGGGGTGGACGGGGGGGCCTTACAGATACGCAGTATTTT,CASRGGRGGLTDTQYF
TRBJ1-4,TRBV4-3,NA,NA,TGCGCCAGCAGCCAAAGCAGGGCAGTTATTAATGAAAAACTGTTTTTT,CASSQSRAVINEKLFF
TRBJ2-7,TRBV10-3,NA,TRBD2,TGTGCCATCAGAGGCCCACTAGCGGGGACCTCCTACGAGCAGTACTTC,CAIRGPLAGTSYEQYF
TRBJ2-1,TRBV10-3,once,TRBD2,TGTGCCACCAAGACTAGCGGGGTCTACAATGAGCAGTTCTTC,CATKTSGVYNEQFF